This T cell receptor beta chain was sequenced for a study of blood T cell repertoires in COVID-19. As for the study in general: PBMCs, B-cell-depleted T cells, or T cells provided the cDNA or gDNA that made up the material.

TCRdb keeps only in-frame clones here, not all; method: immunoSEQ multiplex PCR. The repertoire includes 250,000 or so clones, 80% to 90% of them detected once, and about 2.1% sits in the top ten. The material sequenced was peripheral blood. The receptor was isolated from a man between 40 and 49 years old who had recovered from COVID-19.

The CDR3 here is CASSVSGTGELFF. The DNA for the CDR3 is TGTGCCAGCAGCGTATCAGGGACTGGGGAGCTGTTTTTT. V usage is TRBV9 and J usage is TRBJ2-2; D is perhaps TRBD2 (6 bases). The CDR3 covers 13 residues. Trimming took 1 base from V and 8 from J, leaving 9 bases between them. CDR1 is SGDLS, CDR2 YYNGEE, per germline.